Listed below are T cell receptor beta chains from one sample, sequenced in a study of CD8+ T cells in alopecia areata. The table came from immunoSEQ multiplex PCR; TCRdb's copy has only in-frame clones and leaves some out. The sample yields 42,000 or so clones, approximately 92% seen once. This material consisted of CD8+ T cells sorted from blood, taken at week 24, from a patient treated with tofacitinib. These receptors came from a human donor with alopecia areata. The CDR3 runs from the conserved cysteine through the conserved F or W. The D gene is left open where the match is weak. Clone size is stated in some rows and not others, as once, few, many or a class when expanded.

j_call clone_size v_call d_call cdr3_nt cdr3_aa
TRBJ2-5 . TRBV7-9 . TGTGCCAGCAGCGTAGCCAGTCGGTCAGAGACCCAGTACTTC CASSVASRSETQYF
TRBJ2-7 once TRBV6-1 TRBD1 TGTGCCAGCAGTGTGTCCGGGACAGACTACGAGCAGTACTTC CASSVSGTDYEQYF
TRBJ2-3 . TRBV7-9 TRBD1 TGTGCCAGCACGACAGGGGGCGCAGATACGCAGTATTTT CASTTGGADTQYF
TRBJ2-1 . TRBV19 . TGTGCCAGTAGTCCCCTAAGTGTGGGGGCCAATGAGCAGTTCTTC CASSPLSVGANEQFF
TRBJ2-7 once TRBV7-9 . TGTGCCAGCAGCCTACCGGGACCTACCTACGAGCAGTACTTC CASSLPGPTYEQYF
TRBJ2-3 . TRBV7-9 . TGTGCCAGCAGCCCCGAGGCCTACTCAGGTTTAGGAAATACGCAGTATTTT CASSPEAYSGLGNTQYF
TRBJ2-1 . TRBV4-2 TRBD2 TGTGCCAGCAGCCAAGTCCCGGCAGGGGGACTAGCGGGGGCCCTCAATGAGCAGTTCTTC CASSQVPAGGLAGALNEQFF
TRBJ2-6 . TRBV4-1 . TGCGCCAGCAGCCAAGAGATCACCTCTGGGGCCAACGTCCTGACTTTC CASSQEITSGANVLTF
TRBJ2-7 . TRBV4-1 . TGCGCCAGCAGCCAAGACAACGGGGGCAGCTCCTACGAGCAGTACTTC CASSQDNGGSSYEQYF
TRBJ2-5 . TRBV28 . TGTGCCAGCAGTTTTCTCAAGGGGCCAGAGACCCAGTACTTC CASSFLKGPETQYF
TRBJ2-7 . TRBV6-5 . TGTGCCAGCAGTTATTTCTCTAAGGACGAGCAGTACTTC CASSYFSKDEQYF
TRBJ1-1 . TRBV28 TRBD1 TGTGCCAGCAGTTTAAGGGTCCCTCGGGACAGCAGTACTGAAGCTTTCTTT CASSLRVPRDSSTEAFF
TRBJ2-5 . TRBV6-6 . TGTGCCAGCAGTTACTCCGGGGAGCGAGTGACCCAGTACTTC CASSYSGERVTQYF
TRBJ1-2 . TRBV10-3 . TGTGCCACCCGGGACGGTAACTATGGCTACACCTTC CATRDGNYGYTF
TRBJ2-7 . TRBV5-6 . TGTGCCAGCAGCCCGGGGTCGGGCTACGGGCAGTACTTC CASSPGSGYGQYF
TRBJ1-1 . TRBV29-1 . TGCAGCGTTGAAGAGGGGACGGCCATTTTGAACACTGAAGCTTTCTTT CSVEEGTAILNTEAFF
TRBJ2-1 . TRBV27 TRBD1 TGTGCCAGCAGTCGGGACAGGGAGTACAATGAGCAGTTCTTC CASSRDREYNEQFF
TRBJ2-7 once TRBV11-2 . TGTGCCAGCAGCTTAGGGTTTACGGGGGGCCACGAGCAGTACTTC CASSLGFTGGHEQYF